Each of the 26 T cell receptor beta chains below was sequenced from the same sample in a study of T-cell reconstitution after alpha-beta-depleted transplantation in children. It was with unique molecular identifiers that the TCRbeta library was prepared. In TCRdb, the PCR reads were re-called with MiXCR into one record per CDR3 protein. The sample consists of more than 300,000 distinct CDR3 sequences, 15% to 20% of them appearing once. Sample: PBMCs, mostly from graft donor cells, taken 360 days after TCRalphabeta/CD19-depleted stem cell transplant. All receptors come from a male patient aged 2 to 9 who had a stem cell transplant for acute lymphoblastic leukemia, so the T cells may come from the graft donor.

The gene calls are TRBV2 and TRBJ2-4, with 9 bases matching TRBD1. V lost 7 bases, J lost 0 bases, and 13 bases stayed unmatched. CDR1 is SNHLY, CDR2 FYNNEI, per germline. The CDR3 runs 18 residues. CDR3 sequence: CASTPGQGRSLAKNIQYF. For the CDR3, the DNA is TGTGCCAGCACTCCGGGACAGGGACGATCGCTAGCCAAAAACATTCAGTACTTC. The whole variable domain, filled in from reference TRBV2 and TRBJ2-4, reads EPEVTQTPSHQVTQMGQEVILRCVPISNHLYFYWYRQILGQKVEFLVSFYNNEISEKSEIFDDQFSVERPDGSNFTLKIRSTKLEDSAMYFCASTPGQGRSLAKNIQYFGAGTRLSVL.

The gene calls are TRBV4-1 and TRBJ2-7; no clear D. Germline CDR1 and CDR2: MGHRA and YSYEKL. The CDR3 is 14 residues long. Trimming shortened V by 1 base and J by 7 bases, and 14 bases separated the two germline ends. The CDR3 DNA sequence: TGCGCCAGCAGCCAAGTGACTGGGCCCTTGGAGCAGTACTTC. It encodes CASSQVTGPLEQYF.

A few counts support this clonotype. The V and J genes are TRBV4-3 and TRBJ2-3; TRBD2 is a possible D gene (6 bases). Trimming left V 0 bases short and J 5 bases short, with 18 bases between. The germline gives CDR1 LGHNA, CDR2 YSLEER. The CDR3 spans 17 residues. CDR3 loop: CASSQDGRLGSEDTQYF. DNA for the CDR3: TGCGCCAGCAGCCAAGATGGAAGACTAGGCTCGGAAGATACGCAGTATTTT.

This clonotype was seen more than once but under ten times. The V call is TRBV29-1, the J call TRBJ2-3; possibly TRBD1 for D (5 bases). The CDR3 runs 15 residues. The V and J ends lost 3 bases and 3 bases respectively, with 16 bases between them. In germline, CDR1 is SQVTM, CDR2 ANQGSEA. This CDR3 reads CSVETAQGNTDTQYF. The CDR3 coding sequence is TGCAGCGTTGAGACAGCTCAGGGAAATACAGATACGCAGTATTTT.

This clonotype was picked up many times. The chain employs TRBV11-1 and TRBJ2-3; D possibly matches TRBD1 or TRBD2 (5 bases each). Germline V gives CDR1 SGHAT, CDR2 FQDESV (reference sequence). CDR3 size: 19 residues. Trimming pared 3 bases from V and 0 bases from J, leaving 22 bases between. The CDR3 reads CASSFGAAGAGHSTDTQYF. CDR3 bases: TGTGCCAGCAGCTTTGGCGCCGCCGGGGCAGGCCATAGCACAGATACGCAGTATTTT. Complete variable domain (other parts from reference TRBV11-1 and TRBJ2-3): EAEVAQSPRYKITEKSQAVAFWCDPISGHATLYWYRQILGQGPELLVQFQDESVVDDSQLPKDRFSAERLKGVDSTLKIQPAELGDSAMYLCASSFGAAGAGHSTDTQYFGPGTRLTVL.

This clonotype was detected ten times or more. V usage is TRBV10-3 and J usage is TRBJ2-7, with TRBD1 matching 9 bases. J was trimmed by 3 bases and V by 6 bases; bases with no gene match: 3. This CDR3 region has 13 residues. Germline V gene lookup returns CDR1 ENHRY and CDR2 SYGVKD. The CDR3 DNA is TGTGCCATCAGCGTGGGACAGGGCTACGAGCAGTACTTC. Translating gives CAISVGQGYEQYF.

This clonotype was picked up many times. The chain carries TRBV3-1 and TRBJ2-5; 8 bases map to TRBD2. The germline V gene has CDR1 LGHDT and CDR2 YNNKEL (reference sequence). The junction had 8 bases not matched to a gene; V was cut back by 2 bases and J by 3 bases. The CDR3 has 16 residues. Here the CDR3 DNA reads TGTGCCAGCAGCCAACCTATAGCGGGACCTAAAGAGACCCAGTACTTC. Protein product: CASSQPIAGPKETQYF.

The sample holds a few counts of this clonotype. The rearrangement links TRBV9 to TRBJ2-5; D remains unclear. Trimming took off 4 bases at V and 1 base at J, with 11 bases between the two ends. The CDR3 is made up of 14 amino acids. In germline, CDR1 is SGDLS, CDR2 YYNGEE. DNA for the CDR3: TGTGCCAGCAGCACCCCCGGATTCCAAGAGACCCAGTACTTC. Protein: CASSTPGFQETQYF.

A few counts support this clonotype. The chain uses TRBV21-1 and TRBJ2-3; the tabulated D call, TRBD1, remains unverified against the DNA. TRBV21-1 is an annotated pseudogene. This CDR3 contains 16 residues. As DNA, the CDR3 is TGTGCCAGCAGCGCCAGGGGGGGTGGATACACAGATACGCAGTATTTT. Protein sequence: CASSARGGGYTDTQYF.

The chain joins TRBV6-5 to TRBJ2-5; a weak D match, TRBD2 (6 bases). Germline V gives CDR1 MNHEY, CDR2 SVGAGI. The ends were cut back, 6 bases at V and 2 bases at J, with 10 bases in the middle. The CDR3 covers 13 residues. The DNA for the CDR3 is TGTGCCAGCAGACCCGGGACTCAAGAGACCCAGTACTTC. It encodes CASRPGTQETQYF.

This clonotype has more than one count but fewer than ten. The chain combines TRBV5-6 with TRBJ1-2, with D tentatively TRBD1 (6 bases). This CDR3 is built from 14 residues. V shed 0 bases and J shed 2 bases, with 8 bases lying between them. Germline CDR1 reads SGHDT; CDR2 reads YYEEEE. As DNA, the CDR3 is TGTGCCAGCAGCTTGGCAGGGGCGAACTATGGCTACACCTTC. Protein sequence: CASSLAGANYGYTF.

This clonotype was observed many times. This chain connects TRBV10-3 to TRBJ2-1; maybe TRBD1 (8 bases). This CDR3 is 16 amino acids long. V lost 8 bases to trimming and J lost 5 bases, with 22 bases between them. Germline CDR1 reads ENHRY; CDR2 reads SYGVKD. CDR3 in amino acids: CAIGDRGLAVDNEQFF. CDR3 in DNA: TGTGCCATCGGCGACAGGGGCCTAGCGGTAGACAATGAGCAGTTCTTC.

The chain joins TRBV28 to TRBJ2-3, with a tentative D call TRBD2 (6 bases). CDR1 MDHEN and CDR2 SYDVKM come from the germline V gene. This CDR3 is built from 12 residues. V was clipped by 6 bases and J by 8 bases, with 12 bases between them. The CDR3 DNA reads as TGTGCCAGCAGAATCACAGCGGGTACGCAGTATTTT. Translated, it gives CASRITAGTQYF.

This clonotype was observed many times. The chain uses TRBV12-3 or TRBV12-4 and TRBJ2-2; TRBD1 aligns across 11 bases. The CDR3 covers 20 residues. Trimming at V came to 4 bases and at J to 0 bases, leaving 13 bases not matched to a gene. CDR3 DNA sequence: TGTGCCAGCAGTTCCCTTGGGACAGGGGGGGGTCTCGCGAACACCGGGGAGCTGTTTTTT. This sequence encodes CASSSLGTGGGLANTGELFF.

The CDR3 DNA follows: TGTGCCAGCAGCCTCGGGACAGGGGTTTCTCAGCCCCAGCATTTT. This translates into CASSLGTGVSQPQHF. The chain uses TRBV12-3 or TRBV12-4 and TRBJ1-5; 10 bases match TRBD1. V was pared by 6 bases and J by 6 bases, with 8 bases of the junction left unmatched. This CDR3 is 15 amino acids long.

CDR3 DNA sequence: TGCAGTGTTAGCAAAGGGGGCAATCAGCCCCAGCATTTT. This translates into CSVSKGGNQPQHF. The chain employs TRBV20-1 and TRBJ1-5; D may be TRBD1 (5 bases). Per germline, CDR1 DFQATT and CDR2 SNEGSKA (reference sequence). V lost 7 bases and J lost 2, with 12 bases in between. The CDR3 runs to 13 residues.

The chain joins TRBV29-1 to TRBJ1-1, with D possibly matching TRBD1 (6 bases). The CDR3 is 13 residues long. The ends were cut back, 7 bases at V and 0 bases at J, with 12 bases in the middle. In germline, CDR1 is SQVTM, CDR2 ANQGSEA. The CDR3 is CSALTGLNTEAFF. As DNA, the CDR3 is TGCAGCGCCCTGACAGGATTGAACACTGAAGCTTTCTTT.

This clonotype was counted ten times or more. The CDR3 is CASSQVLARIYEQYF. The CDR3 DNA sequence: TGCGCCAGCAGCCAAGTTCTCGCCAGGATTTACGAGCAGTACTTC. This sequence joins TRBV4-1 and TRBJ2-7; D is uncertain. The V and J ends lost 1 base and 4 bases respectively, with 14 bases between them. Germline CDR1 is MGHRA and CDR2 is YSYEKL. The CDR3 sequence is 15 residues long.

The chain is built from TRBV9 and TRBJ2-3; 7 positions agree with TRBD2. Trimming cost V 4 bases and J 1 base; bases outside gene matches: 6. The CDR3 covers 15 residues. CDR1 is SGDLS and CDR2 is YYNGEE in the germline V gene. DNA for the CDR3: TGTGCCAGCAGCCCACGGGACTACGGCACAGATACGCAGTATTTT. Its protein product is CASSPRDYGTDTQYF.

This clonotype occurred many times. CDR3 region: CSGQQGSGELFF. CDR3 sequence (DNA): TGCAGCGGCCAACAGGGATCCGGGGAGCTGTTTTTT. The genes are TRBV29-1 and TRBJ2-2; a possible D gene is TRBD1 (6 bases). Between the trimmed V and J ends, which lost 7 bases and 6 bases, there was a span of 12 bases. Germline V gene data show CDR1 as SQVTM and CDR2 as ANQGSEA. The CDR3 has 12 residues.

A few counts support this clonotype. This rearrangement joins TRBV4-3 to TRBJ2-1, with unresolved D. Germline values: CDR1 LGHNA, CDR2 YSLEER. Deletions cut 0 bases from V and 4 bases from J, with 16 bases between. The CDR3 runs 17 residues. The CDR3 nucleotides are TGCGCCAGCAGCCAAGACCGAGTACATACTTATTACAATGAGCAGTTCTTC. Translated: CASSQDRVHTYYNEQFF.

For this clonotype: This sequence may be a read error, since a much larger clone differs from it by one base. This rearrangement joins TRBV20-1 to TRBJ2-7; D unclear. The V gene lost 3 bases and the J gene lost 7 bases, with 10 bases spanning the gap. Germline CDR1 is DFQATT and CDR2 is SNEGSKA (reference sequence). This CDR3 region has 11 residues. The CDR3 nucleotides read TGCAGTGCTAGTGGATGGGAAGAGCAGTACTTC. It specifies CSASGWEEQYF.

This clonotype has a count of ten or more. This sequence joins TRBV5-1 and TRBJ2-3; D might be TRBD1 or TRBD2, each matching 5 bases. The V end lost 2 bases, the J end lost 0 bases, and 10 bases lay between the germline ends. CDR3 length: 15 residues. Germline-derived CDR1 and CDR2 are SGHRS and YFSETQ. CDR3 sequence: CASSFNGDSTDTQYF. The CDR3 coding sequence is TGCGCCAGCAGCTTTAACGGGGACAGCACAGATACGCAGTATTTT.

This clonotype was recorded a few times. V usage is TRBV27 and J usage is TRBJ2-5; D possibly corresponds to TRBD2 (6 bases). V was clipped by 8 bases and J by 0 bases, with 13 bases between them. The germline CDR1 and CDR2 sequences are MNHEY and SMNVEV (reference sequence). The CDR3 loop spans 14 amino acids. CDR3 nucleotides: TGTGCCAGCGCCAGTCGGGGGTACCAAGAGACCCAGTACTTC. Amino acid sequence: CASASRGYQETQYF.

This clonotype was detected many times. This chain uses TRBV5-1 with TRBJ2-1, with 11 bases lining up with TRBD2. In germline, CDR1 is SGHRS, CDR2 YFSETQ. CDR3 length: 16 residues. Trimming took 4 bases from V and 4 from J; bases not matched to a gene: 7. The CDR3 is CASSRDLAGGYNEQFF. CDR3 coding DNA: TGCGCCAGCAGCCGCGACCTAGCGGGAGGATACAATGAGCAGTTCTTC.

This clonotype was picked up many times. A junction boundary mismatches the germline segment, possibly from a read error. The chain joins TRBV5-6 to TRBJ2-1, with TRBD2 matching over 13 bases. Germline V gene data show CDR1 as SGHDT and CDR2 as YYEEEE. This CDR3 contains 17 residues. The DNA of the CDR3 is TGTGCCAGCAGTTTGGGTTTTGGACTAGCGGGAGTTAATGAGCAGTTCTTC. Residues: CASSLGFGLAGVNEQFF.